A single TCR beta chain is shown here with its context. This clone was found once. It has no known antigen specificity. Nothing much larger sits one base from this clone, and base qualities are not available. The CDR3 measures 13 amino acids from cysteine to phenylalanine. Just CDR3 DNA is preserved here, 39 bases in frame from base 1. At the junction V is shortened by 4 bases and J by 0 bases, with 10 bases in between. The germline V gene supplies CDR1 SQVTM and CDR2 ANQGSEA. The data stem from a study of shared clonotypes between healthy human individuals (dated by TCRdb to 2018 to 2021). General notes on the study: Three men and two women, aged 18 to 49 years, made up the cohort. For each donor, three plates each were used for CD4 naive and CD4 memory, two plates were used for CD8 naive, and one plate was used for CD8 memory. Blood TCR repertoires of roughly five healthy adults were deeply sequenced to estimate repertoire size and the extent of clonotype sharing between individuals. Different laboratories and diverse techniques were used to prepare libraries and sequence TCR repertoires, to increase sequencing depth and limit assay-specific biases. Each donor's leukapheresis produced roughly between roughly 0.85 and 9.5 billion PBMCs. Study-wide conclusions, independent of this receptor: Rarefaction of sorted-subset datasets indicated incomplete sequencing despite the large sequencing depth. Across four donors, approximately 5% of naive CD4, approximately 3.5% of naive CD8, around 2.1% of memory CD4, and about 0.44% of memory CD8 clonotypes were shared. Sampling was limited to blood, and TCR repertoires in tissue likely differ from TCR repertoires in blood. Pairwise subsampling indicated that sequencing depth was expected to affect the degree of clonotype sharing among donors. Clonotypes shared by all four sorted-subset donors showed higher generation probabilities than non-shared clonotypes. Naive subsets generally had larger estimated clonotype richness than memory subsets did. The small number of donors limited the genetic and exposure-history diversity represented.

Using the deep immunoSEQ assay, TCR CDR3 regions were amplified from genomic DNA by multiplex PCR. Extracted genomic DNA from each cell subset was spread evenly across all wells of several immunoSEQ 96-well plates, with each plate serving as a replicate. Each replicate PCR for sorted subsets received 150 to 250 ng genomic DNA, equal to tens of thousands of T cell genomes. The purified libraries were quantified using a Qubit 3.0 fluorometer, sized with a Bioanalyzer 2100, and then quantified again using the KAPA Library Quantification kit. Every immunoSEQ 96-well plate was sequenced on a dedicated single-read 150-cycle Illumina NextSeq 550 flow cell. In the source study's methods: Because the immunoSEQ output included only junctional sequences and no quality scores, the filtering could not be the same as the filtering used for full-length reads. Sequences were annotated with PyIR, a Python wrapper for IgBLAST v1.9, and V/J genes and CDR3 were assigned using IMGT germline references. Reads were removed for weak V/J assignments (E-value above 1e-6), missing CDR3, stop codons, out-of-frame junctions, or ambiguous translated residues. V3J clonotypes were defined by identical inferred V gene, J gene, and CDR3 amino acid sequence. Percentage overlap between repertoires was calculated by dividing the number of shared unique clonotypes by the size of the smaller repertoire. Richness of each repertoire was evaluated using RTK rarefaction, the Chao1 estimator, and Recon v2.1 estimates of unobserved clonotypes. Generation probabilities for all TCRbeta clonotypes obtained by the gDNA method from four donors were computed using OLGA. Here the immuneACCESS table is served through TCRdb, limited to in-frame sequences with V and J called. Missing clones are a known gap in these copies; in checked studies unresolved V genes cover under half, and the rest lacks a known reason. The V and J calls and clone size come from that table; D and trimming were worked out from the DNA. Across this sample there are under 2,500,000 clones, with 95% seen only once. Roughly 0.13% of the sample comes from the top ten.

The donors were healthy, HIV-negative adults who had no recently reported acute infections or vaccinations. Every donor was a Caucasian adult living in Nashville, Tennessee, USA. CD4+ T cells were enriched by magnetic negative selection, after which naive cells were positively selected on CD45RA and the negative fraction was taken as the memory subset. After blood collection by leukapheresis, PBMCs were isolated using Ficoll-Histopaque density gradient centrifugation and then cryopreserved in the vapor phase of liquid nitrogen. Analytical flow cytometry was used to check the purity and quantity of each magnetically sorted T cell population. Genomic DNA was isolated from each sorted fraction and quantified by UV absorbance on a Nanodrop 2000c.

The rearranged chain carries TRBV29-1 and TRBJ2-7; the D segment could be TRBD2, given 6 matching bases. The material sequenced was naive CD4+ T cells sorted from blood. Explained via the paper, the cell subset or site label denotes: CD45RA+ positively selected. This clonotype originated in a man aged 18 to 29 in good health. The nucleotides are TGCAGCGTTGGGGACTGGGACTCCTACGAGCAGTACTTC. Its protein is CSVGDWDSYEQYF.